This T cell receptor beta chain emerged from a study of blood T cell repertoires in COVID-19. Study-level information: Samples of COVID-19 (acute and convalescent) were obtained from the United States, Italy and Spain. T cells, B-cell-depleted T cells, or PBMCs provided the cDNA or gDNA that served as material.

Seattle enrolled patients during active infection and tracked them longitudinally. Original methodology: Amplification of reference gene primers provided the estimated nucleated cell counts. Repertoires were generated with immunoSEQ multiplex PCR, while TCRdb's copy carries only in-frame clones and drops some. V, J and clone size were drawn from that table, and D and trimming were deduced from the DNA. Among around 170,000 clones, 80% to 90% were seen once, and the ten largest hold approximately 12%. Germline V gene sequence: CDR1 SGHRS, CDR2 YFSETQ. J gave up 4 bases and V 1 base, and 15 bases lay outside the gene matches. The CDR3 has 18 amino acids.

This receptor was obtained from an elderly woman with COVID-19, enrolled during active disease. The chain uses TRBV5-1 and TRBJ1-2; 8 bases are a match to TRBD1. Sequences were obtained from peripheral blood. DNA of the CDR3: TGCGCCAGCAGCTTGCGGCAGGGGGCTGATTACCCCTCCTATGGCTACACCTTC. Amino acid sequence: CASSLRQGADYPSYGYTF.